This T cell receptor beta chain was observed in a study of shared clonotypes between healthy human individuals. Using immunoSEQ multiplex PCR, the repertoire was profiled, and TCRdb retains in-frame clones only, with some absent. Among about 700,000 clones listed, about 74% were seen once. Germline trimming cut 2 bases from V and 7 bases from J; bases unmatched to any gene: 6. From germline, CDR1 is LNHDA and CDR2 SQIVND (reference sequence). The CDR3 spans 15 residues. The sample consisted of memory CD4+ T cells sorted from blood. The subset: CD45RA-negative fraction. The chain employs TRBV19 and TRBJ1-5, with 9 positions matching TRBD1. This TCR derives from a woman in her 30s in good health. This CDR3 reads CASSIPGQGRQPQHF. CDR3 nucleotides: TGTGCCAGTAGTATACCTGGACAGGGGCGGCAGCCCCAGCATTTT.